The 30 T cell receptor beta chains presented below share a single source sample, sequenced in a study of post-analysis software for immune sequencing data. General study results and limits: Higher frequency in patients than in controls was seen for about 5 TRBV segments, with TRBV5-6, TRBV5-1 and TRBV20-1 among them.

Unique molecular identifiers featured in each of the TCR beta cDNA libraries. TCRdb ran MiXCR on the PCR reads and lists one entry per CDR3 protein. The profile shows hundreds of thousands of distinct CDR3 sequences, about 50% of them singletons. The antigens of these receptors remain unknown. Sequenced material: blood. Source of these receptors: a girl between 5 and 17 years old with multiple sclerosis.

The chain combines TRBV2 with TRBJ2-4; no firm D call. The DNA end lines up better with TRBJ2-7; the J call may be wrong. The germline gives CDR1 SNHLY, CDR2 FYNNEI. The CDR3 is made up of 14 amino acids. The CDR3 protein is CASSGVWATYEQYF. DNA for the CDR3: TGTGCCAGCAGTGGGGTTTGGGCAACCTACGAGCAGTACTTC.

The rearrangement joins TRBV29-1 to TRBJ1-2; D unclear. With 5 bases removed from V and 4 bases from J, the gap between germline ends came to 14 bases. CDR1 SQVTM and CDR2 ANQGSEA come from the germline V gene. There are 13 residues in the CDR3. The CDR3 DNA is TGCAGCGTTCAGCGGGAGGGAGGCTATGGCTACACCTTC. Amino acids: CSVQREGGYGYTF.

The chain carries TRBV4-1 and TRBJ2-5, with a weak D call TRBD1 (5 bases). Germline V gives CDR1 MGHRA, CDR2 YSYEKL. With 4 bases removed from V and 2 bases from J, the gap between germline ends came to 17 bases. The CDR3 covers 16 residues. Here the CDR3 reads CASSRQEGAGQETQYF. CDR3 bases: TGCGCCAGCAGCCGTCAGGAAGGGGCCGGACAAGAGACCCAGTACTTC.

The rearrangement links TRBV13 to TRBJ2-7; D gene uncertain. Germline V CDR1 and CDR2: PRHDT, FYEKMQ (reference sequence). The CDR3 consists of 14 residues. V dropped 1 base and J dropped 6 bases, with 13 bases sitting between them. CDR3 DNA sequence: TGTGCCAGCAGCTTAGACCCTGGCCTTGGCGAGCAGTACTTC. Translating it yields CASSLDPGLGEQYF.

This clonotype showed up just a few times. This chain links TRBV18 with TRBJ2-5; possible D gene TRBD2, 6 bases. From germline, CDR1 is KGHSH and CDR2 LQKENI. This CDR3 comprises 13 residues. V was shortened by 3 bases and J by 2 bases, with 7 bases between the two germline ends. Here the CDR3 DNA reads TGTGCCAGCTCACCTCGGGAGCAAGAGACCCAGTACTTC. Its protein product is CASSPREQETQYF.

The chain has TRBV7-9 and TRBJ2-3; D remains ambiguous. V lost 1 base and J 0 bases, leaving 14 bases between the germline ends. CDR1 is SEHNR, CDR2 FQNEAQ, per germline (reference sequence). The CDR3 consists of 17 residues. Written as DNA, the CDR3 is TGTGCCAGCAGCTTAGGCGGATTCATCACTAGCACAGATACGCAGTATTTT. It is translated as CASSLGGFITSTDTQYF.

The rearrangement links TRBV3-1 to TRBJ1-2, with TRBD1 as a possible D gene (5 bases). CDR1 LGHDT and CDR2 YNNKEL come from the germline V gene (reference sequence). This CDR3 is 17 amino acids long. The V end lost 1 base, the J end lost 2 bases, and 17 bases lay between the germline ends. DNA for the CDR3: TGTGCCAGCAGCCAAGGACACTGGGGGGGATTGAACTATGGCTACACCTTC. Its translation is CASSQGHWGGLNYGYTF. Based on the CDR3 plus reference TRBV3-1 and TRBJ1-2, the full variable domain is DTAVSQTPKYLVTQMGNDKSIKCEQNLGHDTMYWYKQDSKKFLKIMFSYNNKELIINETVPNRFSPKSPDKAHLNLHINSLELGDSAVYFCASSQGHWGGLNYGYTFGSGTRLTVV.

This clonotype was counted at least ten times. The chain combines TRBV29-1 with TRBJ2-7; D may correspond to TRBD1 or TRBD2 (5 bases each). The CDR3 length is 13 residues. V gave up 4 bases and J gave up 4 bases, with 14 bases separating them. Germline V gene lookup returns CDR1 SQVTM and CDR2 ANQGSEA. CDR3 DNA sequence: TGCAGCGTTGGACCCGGGAAGGGGTACGAGCAGTACTTC. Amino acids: CSVGPGKGYEQYF.

This CDR3 reads CASSSGGPGSTDTQYF. CDR3 in DNA: TGTGCCAGCAGCTCGGGGGGACCCGGGAGCACAGATACGCAGTATTTT. The chain joins TRBV12-3 or TRBV12-4 to TRBJ2-3; 7 bases align to TRBD2. The CDR3 is 16 residues long. V dropped 6 bases and J dropped 0; count of bases not matched to a gene: 9.

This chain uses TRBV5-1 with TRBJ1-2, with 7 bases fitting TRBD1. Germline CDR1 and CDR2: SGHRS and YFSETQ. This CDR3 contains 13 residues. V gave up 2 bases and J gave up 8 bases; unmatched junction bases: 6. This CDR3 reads CASSLDRVGGYTF. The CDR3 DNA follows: TGCGCCAGCAGCTTAGACAGGGTAGGAGGCTACACCTTC.

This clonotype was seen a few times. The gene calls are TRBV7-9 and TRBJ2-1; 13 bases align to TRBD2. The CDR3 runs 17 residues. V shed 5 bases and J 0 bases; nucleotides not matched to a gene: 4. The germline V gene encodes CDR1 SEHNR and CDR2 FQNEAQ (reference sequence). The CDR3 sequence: CASSPGLAGASYNEQFF. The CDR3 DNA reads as TGTGCCAGCAGCCCCGGACTAGCGGGAGCCTCCTACAATGAGCAGTTCTTC.

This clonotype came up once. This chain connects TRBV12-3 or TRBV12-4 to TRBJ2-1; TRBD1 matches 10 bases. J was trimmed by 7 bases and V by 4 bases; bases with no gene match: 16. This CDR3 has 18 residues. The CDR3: CASSSRDRGQTGRNEQFF. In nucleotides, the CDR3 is TGTGCCAGCAGTTCCAGGGACAGGGGACAGACGGGTAGAAATGAGCAGTTCTTC.

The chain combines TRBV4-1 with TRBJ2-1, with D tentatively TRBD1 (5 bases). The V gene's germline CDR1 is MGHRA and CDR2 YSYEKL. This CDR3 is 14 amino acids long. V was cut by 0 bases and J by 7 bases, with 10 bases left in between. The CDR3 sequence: CASSQDPGQNEQFF. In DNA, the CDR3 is TGCGCCAGCAGCCAAGATCCAGGGCAGAATGAGCAGTTCTTC.

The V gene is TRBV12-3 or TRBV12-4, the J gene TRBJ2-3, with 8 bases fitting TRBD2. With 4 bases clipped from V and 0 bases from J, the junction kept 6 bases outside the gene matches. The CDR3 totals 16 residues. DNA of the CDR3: TGTGCCAGCAGTTCCAATAGCGGGGTGAGCACAGATACGCAGTATTTT. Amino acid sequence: CASSSNSGVSTDTQYF.

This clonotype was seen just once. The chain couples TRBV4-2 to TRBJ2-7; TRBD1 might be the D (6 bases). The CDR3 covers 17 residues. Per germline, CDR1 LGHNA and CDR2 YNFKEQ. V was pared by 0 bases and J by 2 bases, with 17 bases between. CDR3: CASSQDRVEGGPYEQYF. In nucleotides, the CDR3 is TGTGCCAGCAGCCAAGATCGAGTCGAAGGGGGTCCCTACGAGCAGTACTTC.

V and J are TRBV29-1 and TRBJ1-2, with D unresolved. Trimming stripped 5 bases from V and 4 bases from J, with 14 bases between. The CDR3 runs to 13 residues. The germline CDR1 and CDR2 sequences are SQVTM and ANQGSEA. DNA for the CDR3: TGCAGCGTTCGGCGGGAGGGAGGCTATGGCTACACCTTC. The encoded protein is CSVRREGGYGYTF.

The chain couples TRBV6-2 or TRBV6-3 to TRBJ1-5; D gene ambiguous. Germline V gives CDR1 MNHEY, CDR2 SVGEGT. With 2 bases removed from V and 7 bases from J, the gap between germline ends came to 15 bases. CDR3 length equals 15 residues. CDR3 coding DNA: TGTGCCAGCAGTTACCCGTGGCCTATGGGACAGCCCCAGCATTTT. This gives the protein CASSYPWPMGQPQHF.

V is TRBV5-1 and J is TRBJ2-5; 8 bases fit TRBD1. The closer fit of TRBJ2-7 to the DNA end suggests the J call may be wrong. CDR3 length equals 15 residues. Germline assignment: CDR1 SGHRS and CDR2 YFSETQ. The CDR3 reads CASSVRTGTLFEQYF. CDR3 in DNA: TGCGCCAGCTCCGTCCGGACAGGGACCCTATTCGAGCAGTACTTC.

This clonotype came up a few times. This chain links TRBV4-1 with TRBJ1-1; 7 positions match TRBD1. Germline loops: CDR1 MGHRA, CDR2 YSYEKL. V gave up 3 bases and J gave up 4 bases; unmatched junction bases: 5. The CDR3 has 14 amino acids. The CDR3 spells CASSQTAGGTEAFF. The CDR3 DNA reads TGCGCCAGCAGCCAGACAGCAGGGGGCACTGAAGCTTTCTTT.

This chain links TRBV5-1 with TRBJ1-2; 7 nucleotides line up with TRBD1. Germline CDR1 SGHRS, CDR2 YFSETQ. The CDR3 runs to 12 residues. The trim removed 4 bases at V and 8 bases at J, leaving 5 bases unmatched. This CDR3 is CASSIQGRGYTF. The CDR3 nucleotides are TGCGCCAGCAGCATACAGGGGCGAGGCTACACCTTC.

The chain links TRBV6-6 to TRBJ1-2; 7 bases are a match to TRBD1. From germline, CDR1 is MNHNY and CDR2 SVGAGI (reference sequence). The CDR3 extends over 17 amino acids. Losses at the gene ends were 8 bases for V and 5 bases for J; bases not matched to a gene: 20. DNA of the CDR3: TGTGCCAGCTCAGGGGTCGGTGACAGGGAAGAAGGTTATGGCTACACCTTC. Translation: CASSGVGDREEGYGYTF.

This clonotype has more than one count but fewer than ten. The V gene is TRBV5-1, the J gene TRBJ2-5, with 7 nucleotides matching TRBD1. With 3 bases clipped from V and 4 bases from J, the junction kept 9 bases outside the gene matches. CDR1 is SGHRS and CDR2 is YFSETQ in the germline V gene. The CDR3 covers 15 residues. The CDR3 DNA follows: TGCGCCAGCAGCTACGCAAATTACAGGGGAGAGACCCAGTACTTC. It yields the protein CASSYANYRGETQYF.

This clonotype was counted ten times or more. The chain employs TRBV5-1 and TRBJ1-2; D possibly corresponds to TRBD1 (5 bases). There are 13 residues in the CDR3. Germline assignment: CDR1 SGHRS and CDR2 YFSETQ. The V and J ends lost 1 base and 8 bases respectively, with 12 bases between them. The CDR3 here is CASSLWGPEGYTF. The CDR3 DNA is TGCGCCAGCAGCTTGTGGGGACCAGAGGGCTACACCTTC.

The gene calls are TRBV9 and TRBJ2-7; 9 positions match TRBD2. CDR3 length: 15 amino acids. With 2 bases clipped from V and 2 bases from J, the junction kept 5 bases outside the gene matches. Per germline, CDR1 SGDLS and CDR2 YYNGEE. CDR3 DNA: TGTGCCAGCAGCGTGGGTAGCGGGAGCCCCTACGAGCAGTACTTC. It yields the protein CASSVGSGSPYEQYF. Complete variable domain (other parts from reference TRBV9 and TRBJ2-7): DSGVTQTPKHLITATGQRVTLRCSPRSGDLSVYWYQQSLDQGLQFLIQYYNGEERAKGNILERFSAQQFPDLHSELNLSSLELGDSALYFCASSVGSGSPYEQYFGPGTRLTVT.

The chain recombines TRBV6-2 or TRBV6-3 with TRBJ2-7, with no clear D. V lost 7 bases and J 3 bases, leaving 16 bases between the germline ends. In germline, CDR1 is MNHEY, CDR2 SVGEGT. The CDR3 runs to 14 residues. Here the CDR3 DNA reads TGTGCCAGCACATCATGGATTAATGACTACGAGCAGTACTTC. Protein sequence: CASTSWINDYEQYF.

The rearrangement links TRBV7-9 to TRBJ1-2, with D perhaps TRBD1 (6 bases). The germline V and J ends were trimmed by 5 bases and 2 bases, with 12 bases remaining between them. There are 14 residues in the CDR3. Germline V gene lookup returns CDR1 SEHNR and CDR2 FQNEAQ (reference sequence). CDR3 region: CASSQTGKNYGYTF. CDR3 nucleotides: TGTGCCAGCAGCCAAACAGGGAAAAACTATGGCTACACCTTC.

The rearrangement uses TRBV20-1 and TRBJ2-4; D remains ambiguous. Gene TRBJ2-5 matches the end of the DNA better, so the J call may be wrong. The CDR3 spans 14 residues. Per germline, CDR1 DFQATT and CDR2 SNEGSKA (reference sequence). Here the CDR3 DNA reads TGCAGTGCTAGAGGAAGTCTCGGCCGGGAGACCCAGTACTTC. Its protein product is CSARGSLGRETQYF.

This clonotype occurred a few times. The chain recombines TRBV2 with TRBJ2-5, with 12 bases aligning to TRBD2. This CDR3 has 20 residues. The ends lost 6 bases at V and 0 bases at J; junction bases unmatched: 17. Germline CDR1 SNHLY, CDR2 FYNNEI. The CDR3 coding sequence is TGTGCCAGCAGACGACCCGCCCGGCTAGCGGGAGGGCCTGACCAAGAGACCCAGTACTTC. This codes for CASRRPARLAGGPDQETQYF.

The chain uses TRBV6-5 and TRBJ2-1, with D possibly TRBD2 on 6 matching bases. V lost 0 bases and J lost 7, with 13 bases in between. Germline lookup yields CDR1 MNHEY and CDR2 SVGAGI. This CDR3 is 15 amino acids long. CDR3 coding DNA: TGTGCCAGCAGTTACTCGGGCGGGACGTATAATGAGCAGTTCTTC. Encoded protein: CASSYSGGTYNEQFF.

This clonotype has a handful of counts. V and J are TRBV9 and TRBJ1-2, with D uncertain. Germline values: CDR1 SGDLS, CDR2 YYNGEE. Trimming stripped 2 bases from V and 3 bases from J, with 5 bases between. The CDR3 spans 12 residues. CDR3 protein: CASSVSHYGYTF. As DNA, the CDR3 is TGTGCCAGCAGCGTGTCCCACTATGGCTACACCTTC.